The 20 T cell receptor beta chains below all came from one sample that was sequenced in a study of T cell responses to AZD1222 COVID-19 vaccine. Clones were sequenced by immunoSEQ multiplex PCR, and TCRdb holds only the in-frame ones, with some missing. The data show about 180,000 clones, roughly 94% seen once. Specimen: peripheral blood, collected 28 days after the second AZD1222 dose. Source of these receptors: an adult who received the AZD1222 COVID-19 vaccine.

This clone was seen just once. The V and J genes are TRBV3-1 (or the pseudogene TRBV3-2) and TRBJ1-2; no clear D. There are 17 residues in the CDR3. The germline gives CDR1 LGHDT, CDR2 YNNKEL (reference sequence). The V end was cut by 1 base, the J end by 4 bases, with 19 bases between. CDR3 nucleotides: TGTGCCAGCAGCCAAGCCGTTCCGAAGGAGACCGGCTATGGCTACACCTTC. It is translated as CASSQAVPKETGYGYTF.

This rearrangement joins TRBV27 to TRBJ2-1; 11 nucleotides line up with TRBD2. Looked up from germline, CDR1 is MNHEY and CDR2 is SMNVEV (reference sequence). With V trimmed by 3 bases and J by 8 bases, 15 bases remained unmatched. The CDR3 extends over 18 amino acids. The CDR3 nucleotides read TGTGCCAGCAGTTTTAGGGGGACCCCTAGCGGGAGGAAGGATGAGCAGTTCTTC. Translation gives CASSFRGTPSGRKDEQFF.

The chain has TRBV6-1 and TRBJ1-1; 8 positions agree with TRBD1. The CDR3 consists of 14 residues. With V trimmed by 3 bases and J by 6 bases, 6 bases remained unmatched. Germline V gene data show CDR1 as MNHNS and CDR2 as SASEGT. CDR3 DNA: TGTGCCAGCAGTGAGACCACAGGGGGTCCTGAAGCTTTCTTT. Translated, it gives CASSETTGGPEAFF.

The DNA of the CDR3 is TGTGCCTCTTCTAGGGGCAACACTGAAGCTTTCTTT. Protein: CASSRGNTEAFF. The V and J genes are TRBV30 and TRBJ1-1; a weak D match, TRBD1 (5 bases). CDR1 is GTSNPN, CDR2 SVGIG, per germline (reference sequence). CDR3 length equals 12 residues. The V gene lost 7 bases and the J gene lost 2 bases, with 11 bases spanning the gap. The entire variable domain, with the rest obtained from reference TRBV30 and TRBJ1-1, is as follows: SQTIHQWPATLVQPVGSPLSLECTVEGTSNPNLYWYRQAAGRGLQLLFYSVGIGQISSEVPQNLSASRPQDRQFILSSKKLLLSDSGFYLCASSRGNTEAFFGQGTRLTVV.

This sequence joins TRBV9 and TRBJ2-7; D gene ambiguous. The germline CDR1 and CDR2 sequences are SGDLS and YYNGEE. The V end lost 0 bases, the J end lost 2 bases, and 12 bases lay between the germline ends. This CDR3 contains 15 residues. In DNA, the CDR3 is TGTGCCAGCAGCGTAGAAGAAGGGCCTACCTACGAGCAGTACTTC. Translated: CASSVEEGPTYEQYF.

This chain uses TRBV27 with TRBJ1-2, with a possible D match to TRBD1 (5 bases). This CDR3 comprises 13 residues. The germline CDR1 and CDR2 sequences are MNHEY and SMNVEV (reference sequence). V lost 0 bases and J 6 bases, leaving 8 bases between the germline ends. CDR3 sequence (DNA): TGTGCCAGCAGTTTATCCGCAGGGAATGGCTACACCTTC. It yields the protein CASSLSAGNGYTF.

The V gene is TRBV3-1 (or the pseudogene TRBV3-2), the J gene TRBJ2-2; D is unclear. V lost 3 bases to trimming and J lost 1 base, with 12 bases between them. The germline V gene encodes CDR1 LGHDT and CDR2 YNNKEL (reference sequence). This CDR3 comprises 16 residues. CDR3 DNA: TGTGCCAGCAGCCATCCGGGTGGTTGGAACACCGGGGAGCTGTTTTTT. Protein: CASSHPGGWNTGELFF.

The chain employs TRBV9 and TRBJ2-1; D gene ambiguous. This CDR3 contains 16 residues. The V and J ends lost 0 bases and 1 base respectively, with 11 bases between them. Germline assignment: CDR1 SGDLS and CDR2 YYNGEE. The CDR3 coding sequence is TGTGCCAGCAGCGTAGCAAGGGCCCCTTCCTACAATGAGCAGTTCTTC. Translated: CASSVARAPSYNEQFF.

The chain recombines TRBV11-2 with TRBJ2-7; TRBD2 might be the D (6 bases). The CDR3 length is 13 residues. The V gene lost 3 bases and the J gene lost 4 bases, with 10 bases spanning the gap. CDR1 SGHAT and CDR2 FQNNGV come from the germline V gene. CDR3 residues: CASSLVGGYEQYF. The CDR3 nucleotides read TGTGCCAGCAGCTTGGTCGGGGGATACGAGCAGTACTTC.

The chain uses TRBV10-2 and TRBJ2-1; 13 bases match TRBD2. Losses at the gene ends were 6 bases for V and 8 bases for J; bases not matched to a gene: 7. Germline V gives CDR1 WSHSY, CDR2 SAAADI. The CDR3 has 15 amino acids. The CDR3 here is CASRTSGGAGHEQFF. As DNA, the CDR3 is TGCGCCAGCAGAACTAGCGGGGGGGCCGGGCATGAGCAGTTCTTC.

The rearrangement joins TRBV2 to TRBJ1-5, with D possibly matching TRBD1 (5 bases). Germline lookup yields CDR1 SNHLY and CDR2 FYNNEI. This CDR3 has 14 amino acids. Trimming shortened V by 6 bases and J by 4 bases, and 13 bases separated the two germline ends. The CDR3 sequence: CASRDGRGNQPQHF. The CDR3 nucleotides read TGTGCCAGCAGGGACGGACGGGGGAATCAGCCCCAGCATTTT.

The chain uses TRBV28 and TRBJ2-4, with 7 bases aligning to TRBD1. V gave up 3 bases and J gave up 6 bases; unmatched junction bases: 5. There are 14 residues in the CDR3. Germline assignment: CDR1 MDHEN and CDR2 SYDVKM. The CDR3 DNA is TGTGCCAGCAGTTTCGACAGGGTCCGAAACATTCAGTACTTC. Residues: CASSFDRVRNIQYF.

This chain joins TRBV7-2 and TRBJ1-2; D is ambiguous. The CDR3 spans 12 residues. V dropped 1 base and J dropped 11 bases, with 11 bases sitting between them. Germline CDR1 SGHTA, CDR2 FQGNSA. The CDR3 coding sequence is TGTGCCAGCAGCTTAGTGCTAGACGGTTACACCTTC. Its protein is CASSLVLDGYTF.

The genes are TRBV4-1 and TRBJ1-3, with TRBD1 as a possible D gene (6 bases). Germline V lookup: CDR1 MGHRA, CDR2 YSYEKL. The V end lost 1 base, the J end lost 0 bases, and 10 bases lay between the germline ends. This CDR3 is built from 16 residues. The CDR3 loop reads CASSQVQGVSGNTIYF. CDR3 nucleotide sequence: TGCGCCAGCAGCCAAGTACAGGGCGTCTCTGGAAACACCATATATTTT.

This chain joins TRBV11-2 and TRBJ1-6; the D is unclear. The CDR3 covers 14 residues. V was shortened by 1 base and J by 7 bases, with 8 bases between the two germline ends. Germline loops: CDR1 SGHAT, CDR2 FQNNGV. CDR3 residues: CASSLGYSNSPLHF. CDR3 nucleotides: TGTGCCAGCAGCTTAGGGTACTCAAATTCACCCCTCCACTTT. Complete variable domain (other parts from reference TRBV11-2 and TRBJ1-6): EAGVAQSPRYKIIEKRQSVAFWCNPISGHATLYWYQQILGQGPKLLIQFQNNGVVDDSQLPKDRFSAERLKGVDSTLKIQPAKLEDSAVYLCASSLGYSNSPLHFGNGTRLTVT.

The chain uses TRBV5-5 and TRBJ1-6; D call uncertain. The CDR3 has 15 residues. The ends were cut back, 0 bases at V and 4 bases at J, with 8 bases in the middle. The germline V gene encodes CDR1 SGHKS and CDR2 YYEKEE (reference sequence). This chain's CDR3 is CASSLGGTYNSPLHF. The DNA of the CDR3 is TGTGCCAGCAGCTTGGGGGGTACTTATAATTCACCCCTCCACTTT.

The gene calls are TRBV19 and TRBJ1-1; no clear D. Trimming stripped 2 bases from V and 4 bases from J, with 8 bases between. Germline lookup yields CDR1 LNHDA and CDR2 SQIVND (reference sequence). This CDR3 region has 13 residues. CDR3 DNA sequence: TGTGCCAGTAGTATACAATTGGGCACTGAAGCTTTCTTT. As protein: CASSIQLGTEAFF.

The chain combines TRBV5-8 with TRBJ2-3, with 10 bases fitting TRBD1. This CDR3 has 14 residues. The V gene end was trimmed by 4 bases and the J gene end by 6 bases; junction bases not matched to a gene: 5. The V gene's germline CDR1 is SGHTS and CDR2 YDEGEE. The CDR3 DNA follows: TGTGCCAGCAGCGACAGGGGGCGTTGGGATACGCAGTATTTT. It encodes CASSDRGRWDTQYF.

This chain uses TRBV28 with TRBJ1-2; possibly TRBD1 for D (5 bases). CDR3 size: 15 residues. Trimming stripped 4 bases from V and 5 bases from J, with 17 bases between. The germline V gene has CDR1 MDHEN and CDR2 SYDVKM. In DNA form, the CDR3 reads TGTGCCAGCAGTTCGTGGGACGCCTCGGTATATGGCTACACCTTC. It specifies CASSSWDASVYGYTF.

This chain joins TRBV6-6 and TRBJ1-6; D remains unclear. The V gene lost 5 bases and the J gene lost 7 bases, with 3 bases spanning the gap. Germline V gives CDR1 MNHNY, CDR2 SVGAGI (reference sequence). The length of the CDR3 is 11 residues. CDR3 DNA: TGTGCCAGCAGTCTAAATTCACCCCTCCACTTT. It translates to CASSLNSPLHF.